This paragraph reports one T cell receptor beta chain. Here immunoSEQ multiplex PCR was the method, and the copy in TCRdb shows in-frame clones only, minus some. The table has roughly 170,000 clones, roughly nine tenths seen once. V lost 8 bases and J lost 5; bases outside the gene matches: 6. This CDR3 is built from 12 residues. CDR1 and CDR2 (germline): SQVTM, ANQGSEA. This record comes from a study of T cell responses to AZD1222 COVID-19 vaccine. This chain uses TRBV29-1 with TRBJ2-1; 7 positions agree with TRBD2. This receptor was taken from an adult in good health. The sequences come from peripheral blood, collected on day 0 of AZD1222 vaccination. CDR3 DNA sequence: TGCAGCATCCGGGACTATAACAATGAGCAGTTCTTC. Protein: CSIRDYNNEQFF.